Ten or more counts support the clone carrying this TCR beta chain. Its antigen is undetermined. Read sequence stops 3 residues before the CDR3 end, and the germline J gene provides the missing end. This entry belongs to a study of T cell clonality in common variable immunodeficiency. General study findings and limits: The cause of increased CVID clonality remains unclear without subpopulation sequencing. Reportedly, TCR beta sequences from common variable immunodeficiency showed fewer deletions and N-nucleotide insertions.

Caucasian heritage predominated among both patients and controls. Control and CVID samples contributed equal amounts of genomic DNA. The assay was immunoSEQ multiplex PCR, and TCRdb's table has in-frame clones only and misses some. The specimen has more than 8,000 clones, none found just once. Trimming cost V 2 bases and J 6 bases; bases outside gene matches: 7. Germline V CDR1 and CDR2: MNHEY, SVGEGT. The CDR3 extends over 15 amino acids. This receptor was taken from a human donor with common variable immunodeficiency. The V gene is TRBV6-2 or TRBV6-3, the J gene TRBJ2-3, with TRBD2 matching 8 bases. The sequenced sample was peripheral blood mononuclear cells. Here the CDR3 reads CASSYGAGREDTQYF. The CDR3 bases that were read are TGTGCCAGCAGTTACGGGGCCGGGAGGGAGGATACG.